The rows below give T cell receptor beta chains drawn from one sample of a study of blood T cell repertoires in COVID-19. Clones were sequenced by immunoSEQ multiplex PCR, and TCRdb holds only the in-frame ones, with some missing. The sample shows roughly 160,000 clones, roughly 84% of them seen only once. What was sequenced was PBMCs or T cells enriched from blood (not recorded which). Receptors originate from a woman between 45 and 65 years old who had recovered from COVID-19. CDR3s include the opening cysteine and the closing phenylalanine or tryptophan. The order of the fields is V gene, CDR3 length, clone size, J gene, D gene, CDR3 DNA, CDR3 protein. The D gene is left open where the match is weak. Rows give clone size only sometimes, using once, few, many, or a class for an expanded clone.

>TRBV11-2|15|.|TRBJ2-6|TRBD1
TGTGCCAGCAACTCCAGGGGGCTAGGGGCCAACGTCCTGACTTTC
CASNSRGLGANVLTF
>TRBV5-4|15|.|TRBJ2-7|TRBD2
TGTGCCAGCAGCTTTGAGACTAGCGGGAGAACAGTGCAGTACTTC
CASSFETSGRTVQYF
>TRBV6-2/TRBV6-3|15|.|TRBJ1-2|.
TGTGCCAGCAGTTACTCGCGCAACGCTAACTATGGCTACACCTTC
CASSYSRNANYGYTF
>TRBV7-6|15|.|TRBJ1-3|.
TGTGCCAGCAGCTCAGTCGGGGGGCCGGGAAACACCATATATTTT
CASSSVGGPGNTIYF
>TRBV5-1|12|.|TRBJ2-3|.
TGCGCCAGCAGCTCGTCGACAGATACGCAGTATTTT
CASSSSTDTQYF
>TRBV29-1|13|few|TRBJ1-2|.
TGCAGCGTTGAACCGGGGGAAAGCTATGGCTACACCTTC
CSVEPGESYGYTF
>TRBV10-2|14|.|TRBJ2-2|TRBD2
TGCGCCTCCATAGCGGGAGGGAACACCGGGGAGCTGTTTTTT
CASIAGGNTGELFF
>TRBV7-8|18|.|TRBJ2-7|.
TGTGCCAGCAGCTTAGGGGGGCGGGCGTCTTCCTTTTCGGGGGAGCAGTACTTC
CASSLGGRASSFSGEQYF
>TRBV29-1|14|.|TRBJ2-7|.
TGCAGCGTCCTCGACAGGCCTAGCTCCTACGAGCAGTACTTC
CSVLDRPSSYEQYF
>TRBV12-3/TRBV12-4|13|.|TRBJ2-1|.
TGTGCCAGCAGTTTTTCGGGGAGAAATGAGCAGTTCTTC
CASSFSGRNEQFF
>TRBV28|15|.|TRBJ1-1|TRBD1
TGTGCCAGCAGTCCCCGAGGACAGGGGAATGCTGAAGCTTTCTTT
CASSPRGQGNAEAFF
>TRBV28|16|.|TRBJ2-3|TRBD2
TGTGCCAGCAGTCCGGGGACTAGCGGGAGGGGGAATACGCAGTATTTT
CASSPGTSGRGNTQYF
>TRBV7-6|13|once|TRBJ1-3|.
TGTGCCAGCGGAGAGAGCTCTGGAAACACCATATATTTT
CASGESSGNTIYF
>TRBV7-9|15|.|TRBJ2-1|.
TGTGCCAGCAGCTCGCTAGCGCATCTCTACAATGAGCAGTTCTTC
CASSSLAHLYNEQFF
>TRBV9|13|.|TRBJ1-2|TRBD1
TGTGCCAGCAGCGTAGCGACAGGGAGCGGCTACACCTTC
CASSVATGSGYTF
>TRBV7-9|16|.|TRBJ1-2|.
TGTGCCAGCAGCTCCTTGACCCACTTAGGGGGCTATGGCTACACCTTC
CASSSLTHLGGYGYTF
>TRBV5-1|14|.|TRBJ1-2|TRBD1
TGCGCCAGCAGCAGAACCGGGACAGGATATGGCTACACCTTC
CASSRTGTGYGYTF
>TRBV12-5|17|.|TRBJ2-1|TRBD1
TGTGCTAGTGGTTTGGGCAGGACAGGGAGCTCCTACAATGAGCAGTTCTTC
CASGLGRTGSSYNEQFF
>TRBV29-1|16|once|TRBJ2-2|TRBD2
TGCAGCGTCTGGGGACTAGCGGAGACTAACACCGGGGAGCTGTTTTTT
CSVWGLAETNTGELFF
>TRBV7-9|13|once|TRBJ2-7|TRBD2
TGTGCCAGCAGCTCGGGGACTAGCGGGAGCGGGTACTTC
CASSSGTSGSGYF
>TRBV5-1|16|.|TRBJ2-3|.
TGCGCCAGCAGCTCGTTAACGGGGGGCGTAGCAGATACGCAGTATTTT
CASSSLTGGVADTQYF
>TRBV30|13|few|TRBJ2-7|.
TGTGCCTGGAGTAGGGGGAGATTCTACGAGCAGTACTTC
CAWSRGRFYEQYF
>TRBV30|16|.|TRBJ1-2|.
TGTGCCTGGAGTGTACCAGCAGGGAGGGGGGCCTATGGCTACACCTTC
CAWSVPAGRGAYGYTF
>TRBV6-5|13|.|TRBJ1-1|.
TGTGCCAGCATTACAGACAGGAACACTGAAGCTTTCTTT
CASITDRNTEAFF
>TRBV7-2|15|.|TRBJ2-7|TRBD2
TGTGCCAGCAGCTGGGGACTAGCGGATACCTACGAGCAGTACTTC
CASSWGLADTYEQYF
>TRBV6-4|14|.|TRBJ2-7|TRBD2
TGTGCCAGCAGTGAAGGACTAGCGGGAGACGAGCAGTACTTC
CASSEGLAGDEQYF
>TRBV27|20|.|TRBJ2-1|TRBD2
TGTGCCAGCAGTCCCTGGGCCCCAAGCATTAGCGGGAGTTTCGACAATGAGCAGTTCTTC
CASSPWAPSISGSFDNEQFF